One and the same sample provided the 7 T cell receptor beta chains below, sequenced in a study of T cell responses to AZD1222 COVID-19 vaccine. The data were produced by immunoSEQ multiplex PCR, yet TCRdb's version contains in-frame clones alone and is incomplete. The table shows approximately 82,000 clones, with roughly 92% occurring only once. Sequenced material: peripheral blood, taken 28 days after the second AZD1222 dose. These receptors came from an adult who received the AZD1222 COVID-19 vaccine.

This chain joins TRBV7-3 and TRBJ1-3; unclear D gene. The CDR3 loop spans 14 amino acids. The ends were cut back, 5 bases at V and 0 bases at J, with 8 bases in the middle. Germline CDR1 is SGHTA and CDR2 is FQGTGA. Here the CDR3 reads CASSVPSSGNTIYF. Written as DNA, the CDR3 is TGTGCCAGCAGCGTGCCGAGCTCTGGAAACACCATATATTTT.

CDR3 sequence: CASSLRRGGPWDNEQFF. The CDR3 nucleotides are TGTGCCAGCAGCTTAAGGCGGGGGGGGCCCTGGGACAATGAGCAGTTCTTC. The V and J genes are TRBV11-2 and TRBJ2-1, with TRBD2 matching 9 bases. This CDR3 has 17 residues. The V and J ends lost 2 bases and 5 bases, in that order; junction bases with no gene match: 10. The V gene's germline CDR1 is SGHAT and CDR2 FQNNGV.

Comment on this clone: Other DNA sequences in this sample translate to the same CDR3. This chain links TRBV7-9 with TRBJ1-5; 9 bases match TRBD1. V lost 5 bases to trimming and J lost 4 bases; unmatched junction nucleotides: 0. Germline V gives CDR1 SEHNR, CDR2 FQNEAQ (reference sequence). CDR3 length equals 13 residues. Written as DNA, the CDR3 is TGTGCCAGCAGCGGGACAGGGAATCAGCCCCAGCATTTT. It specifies CASSGTGNQPQHF.

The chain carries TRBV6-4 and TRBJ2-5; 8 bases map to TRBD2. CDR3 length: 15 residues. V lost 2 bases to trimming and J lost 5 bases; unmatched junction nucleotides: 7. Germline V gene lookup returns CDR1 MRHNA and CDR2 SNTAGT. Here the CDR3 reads CASSDISGGEETQYF. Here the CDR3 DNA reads TGTGCCAGCAGTGACATAAGCGGGGGTGAGGAGACCCAGTACTTC.

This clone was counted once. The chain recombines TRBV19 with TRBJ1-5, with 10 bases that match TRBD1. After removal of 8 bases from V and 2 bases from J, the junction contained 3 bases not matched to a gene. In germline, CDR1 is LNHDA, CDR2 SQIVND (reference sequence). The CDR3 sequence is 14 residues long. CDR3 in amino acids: CASQTGGGNQPQHF. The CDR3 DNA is TGTGCCAGTCAGACAGGGGGCGGCAATCAGCCCCAGCATTTT.

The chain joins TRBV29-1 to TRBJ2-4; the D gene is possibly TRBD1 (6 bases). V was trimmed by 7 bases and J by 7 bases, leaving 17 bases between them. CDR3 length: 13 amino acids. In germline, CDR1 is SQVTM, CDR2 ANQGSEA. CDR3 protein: CSARQELENIQYF. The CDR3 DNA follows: TGCAGCGCCAGACAGGAGCTAGAGAACATTCAGTACTTC.

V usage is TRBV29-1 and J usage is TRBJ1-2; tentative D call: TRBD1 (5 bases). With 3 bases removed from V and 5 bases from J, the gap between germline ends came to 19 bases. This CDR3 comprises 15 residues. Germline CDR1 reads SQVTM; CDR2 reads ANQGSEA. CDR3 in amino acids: CSVDGALIGRYGYTF. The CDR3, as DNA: TGCAGCGTTGATGGGGCCTTAATAGGGAGGTATGGCTACACCTTC.